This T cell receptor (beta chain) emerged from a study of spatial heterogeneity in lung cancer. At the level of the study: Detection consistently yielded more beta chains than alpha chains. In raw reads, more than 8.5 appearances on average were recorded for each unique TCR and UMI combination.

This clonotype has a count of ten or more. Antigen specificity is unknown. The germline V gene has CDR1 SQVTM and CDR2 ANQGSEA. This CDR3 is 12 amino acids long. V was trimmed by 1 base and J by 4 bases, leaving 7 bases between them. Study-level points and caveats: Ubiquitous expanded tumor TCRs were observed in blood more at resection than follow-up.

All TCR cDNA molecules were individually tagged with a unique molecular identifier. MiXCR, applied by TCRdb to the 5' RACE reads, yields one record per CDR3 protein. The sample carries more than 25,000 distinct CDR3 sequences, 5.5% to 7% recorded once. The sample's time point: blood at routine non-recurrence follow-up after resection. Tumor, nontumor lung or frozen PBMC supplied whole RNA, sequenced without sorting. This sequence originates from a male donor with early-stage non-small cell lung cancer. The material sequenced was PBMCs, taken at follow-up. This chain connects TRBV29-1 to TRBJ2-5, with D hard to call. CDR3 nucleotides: TGCAGCGTTGAAGGGTTTGGAGAGACCCAGTACTTC. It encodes CSVEGFGETQYF.